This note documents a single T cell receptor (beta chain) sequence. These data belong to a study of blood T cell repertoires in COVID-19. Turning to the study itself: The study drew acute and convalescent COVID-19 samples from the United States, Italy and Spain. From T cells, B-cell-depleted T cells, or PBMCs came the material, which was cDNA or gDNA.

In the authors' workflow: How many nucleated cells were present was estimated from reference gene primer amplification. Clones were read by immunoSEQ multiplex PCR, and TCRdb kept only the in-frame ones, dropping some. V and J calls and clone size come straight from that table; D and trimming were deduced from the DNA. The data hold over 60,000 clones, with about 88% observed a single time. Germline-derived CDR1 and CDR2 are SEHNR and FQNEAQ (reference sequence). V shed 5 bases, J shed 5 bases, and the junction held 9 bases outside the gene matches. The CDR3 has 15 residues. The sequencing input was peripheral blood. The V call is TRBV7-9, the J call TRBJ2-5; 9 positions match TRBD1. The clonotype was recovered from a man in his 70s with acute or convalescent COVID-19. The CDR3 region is CASSHRGTGIETQYF. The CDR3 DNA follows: TGTGCCAGCAGCCATAGAGGGACAGGGATCGAGACCCAGTACTTC.